A selection of T cell receptor beta chains follows, all from one sample in a study of T cells in Graves' hyperthyroidism and ophthalmopathy. TCRdb called the multiplex PCR reads again in MiXCR, with one record for every CDR3 protein. This table holds under 550,000 distinct CDR3 sequences, roughly 13% found once. The sequencing input was blood. The receptor set was obtained from a woman aged 18-29 years with Graves' hyperthyroidism. Each CDR3 is given with its conserved first and last residue. D genes are given only for firm matches. Rows give clone size only sometimes, using once, few, many, or a class for an expanded clone.

J gene: TRBJ1-1
V gene: TRBV20-1
D gene: .
clone size: .
CDR3 protein: CSSRLNTEAFF
CDR3 DNA: TGCAGTTCTCGACTGAACACTGAAGCTTTCTTT

J gene: TRBJ2-4
V gene: TRBV24-1
D gene: .
clone size: once
CDR3 protein: CATSDLGTEVAKNIQYF
CDR3 DNA: TGTGCCACCAGTGATTTGGGTACCGAGGTGGCCAAAAACATTCAGTACTTC

J gene: TRBJ2-5
V gene: TRBV4-1
D gene: .
clone size: .
CDR3 protein: CASSPGHGQETQYF
CDR3 DNA: TGCGCCAGCAGCCCTGGACACGGTCAAGAGACCCAGTACTTC

J gene: TRBJ2-5
V gene: TRBV7-2
D gene: TRBD1
clone size: many
CDR3 protein: CASSQMDRQETQYF
CDR3 DNA: TGTGCCAGCAGCCAGATGGACAGGCAAGAGACCCAGTACTTC

J gene: TRBJ1-2
V gene: TRBV9
D gene: TRBD1
clone size: many
CDR3 protein: CASSVHQGVGYTF
CDR3 DNA: TGTGCCAGCAGCGTGCACCAGGGGGTAGGCTACACCTTC

J gene: TRBJ2-3
V gene: TRBV15
D gene: .
clone size: many
CDR3 protein: CATSRRTVSTDTQYF
CDR3 DNA: TGTGCCACCAGCAGGAGGACGGTGAGCACAGATACGCAGTATTTT

J gene: TRBJ1-1
V gene: TRBV9
D gene: .
clone size: .
CDR3 protein: CASSPRGRPNTEAFF
CDR3 DNA: TGTGCCAGCAGCCCGAGGGGACGCCCGAACACTGAAGCTTTCTTT

J gene: TRBJ2-3
V gene: TRBV12-3/TRBV12-4
D gene: .
clone size: many
CDR3 protein: CASTSIWSEPDTQYF
CDR3 DNA: TGTGCCAGCACCTCCATCTGGTCAGAACCAGATACGCAGTATTTT

J gene: TRBJ2-1
V gene: TRBV30
D gene: TRBD2
clone size: many
CDR3 protein: CAWTPRLARRNEQFF
CDR3 DNA: TGTGCCTGGACTCCGCGACTAGCCCGTAGGAATGAGCAGTTCTTC

J gene: TRBJ2-2
V gene: TRBV7-8
D gene: TRBD2
clone size: few
CDR3 protein: CASSSAGAGELFF
CDR3 DNA: TGTGCCAGCAGCTCAGCGGGAGCCGGGGAGCTGTTTTTT

J gene: TRBJ1-1
V gene: TRBV5-6
D gene: TRBD1
clone size: .
CDR3 protein: CASSPGQSAAFF
CDR3 DNA: TGTGCCAGCAGCCCGGGACAGTCGGCGGCTTTCTTT

J gene: TRBJ2-7
V gene: TRBV7-2
D gene: .
clone size: .
CDR3 protein: CASRAPAGLYEQYF
CDR3 DNA: TGTGCCAGCAGGGCCCCGGCAGGACTCTACGAGCAGTACTTC

J gene: TRBJ2-3
V gene: TRBV7-8
D gene: .
clone size: many
CDR3 protein: CASSLVHLGSTDTQYF
CDR3 DNA: TGTGCCAGCAGCTTAGTTCATCTGGGCAGCACAGATACGCAGTATTTT

J gene: TRBJ1-5
V gene: TRBV5-8
D gene: TRBD1
clone size: many
CDR3 protein: CASSLRTDRGNQPQHF
CDR3 DNA: TGTGCCAGCAGCTTGAGGACGGACAGGGGCAATCAGCCCCAGCATTTT

J gene: TRBJ2-7
V gene: TRBV7-2
D gene: .
clone size: many
CDR3 protein: CASSISYEQYF
CDR3 DNA: TGTGCCAGCAGCATCTCCTACGAGCAGTACTTC

J gene: TRBJ2-7
V gene: TRBV25-1
D gene: TRBD1
clone size: many
CDR3 protein: CASKTGDNGEQYF
CDR3 DNA: TGTGCCAGCAAGACAGGGGATAATGGCGAGCAGTACTTC

J gene: TRBJ2-1
V gene: TRBV6-1
D gene: TRBD1
clone size: many
CDR3 protein: CASSYAGGPGGSYNEQFF
CDR3 DNA: TGTGCCAGCAGCTACGCAGGTGGGCCAGGGGGTTCCTACAATGAGCAGTTCTTC

J gene: TRBJ1-2
V gene: TRBV20-1
D gene: TRBD1
clone size: few
CDR3 protein: CSAPAGQGFNYGYTF
CDR3 DNA: TGCAGTGCCCCTGCCGGACAGGGCTTTAACTATGGCTACACCTTC

J gene: TRBJ2-4
V gene: TRBV2
D gene: .
clone size: many
CDR3 protein: CASSERRIAKNIQYF
CDR3 DNA: TGTGCCAGCAGTGAAAGGCGGATAGCCAAAAACATTCAGTACTTC

J gene: TRBJ2-1
V gene: TRBV6-1
D gene: TRBD2
clone size: .
CDR3 protein: CASSESRIAGVGFF
CDR3 DNA: TGTGCCAGCAGTGAAAGTAGGATAGCGGGAGTGGGGTTCTTC

J gene: TRBJ2-2
V gene: TRBV3-1
D gene: .
clone size: few
CDR3 protein: CASSQRPSGGELFF
CDR3 DNA: TGTGCCAGCAGCCAGCGCCCATCGGGCGGGGAGCTGTTTTTT

J gene: TRBJ1-1
V gene: TRBV24-1
D gene: TRBD1
clone size: few
CDR3 protein: CATSDSKTGLAWSPSMNTEAFF
CDR3 DNA: TGTGCCACCAGTGATTCTAAGACAGGGCTGGCGTGGTCCCCCAGCATGAACACTGAAGCTTTCTTT

J gene: TRBJ1-4
V gene: TRBV27
D gene: .
clone size: many
CDR3 protein: CASSLTASTNEKLFF
CDR3 DNA: TGTGCCAGCAGTCTAACAGCGTCAACTAATGAAAAACTGTTTTTT

J gene: TRBJ2-1
V gene: TRBV9
D gene: TRBD2
clone size: many
CDR3 protein: CASSAPTSGSVDEQFF
CDR3 DNA: TGTGCCAGCAGCGCCCCGACTAGCGGGAGTGTGGATGAGCAGTTCTTC

J gene: TRBJ2-1
V gene: TRBV20-1
D gene: TRBD2
clone size: .
CDR3 protein: CSVRSGTSGSYEQFF
CDR3 DNA: TGCAGCGTGCGCTCCGGGACTAGCGGGAGCTATGAGCAGTTCTTC

J gene: TRBJ2-7
V gene: TRBV20-1
D gene: TRBD2
clone size: many
CDR3 protein: CSASTSGTYEQYF
CDR3 DNA: TGCAGTGCTTCGACTAGCGGGACTTACGAGCAGTACTTC

J gene: TRBJ1-1
V gene: TRBV27
D gene: TRBD1
clone size: .
CDR3 protein: CASSYSYRGNTEAFF
CDR3 DNA: TGTGCCAGCAGTTACTCTTACAGGGGCAACACTGAAGCTTTCTTT

J gene: TRBJ1-1
V gene: TRBV5-1
D gene: .
clone size: few
CDR3 protein: CASSFSGWGLQNTEAFF
CDR3 DNA: TGCGCCAGCAGCTTTTCCGGTTGGGGACTCCAGAACACTGAAGCTTTCTTT

J gene: TRBJ2-3
V gene: TRBV5-1
D gene: .
clone size: few
CDR3 protein: CASSLAWRSTDTQYF
CDR3 DNA: TGCGCCAGCAGCTTGGCCTGGCGGTCCACAGATACGCAGTATTTT

J gene: TRBJ2-7
V gene: TRBV7-9
D gene: .
clone size: many
CDR3 protein: CASSEDAREQYF
CDR3 DNA: TGTGCCAGCAGCGAAGACGCGCGCGAGCAGTACTTC